The TCR beta chain described here comes from a study of cytomegalovirus exposure and HLA in healthy donors. For the study at large: Genotyping showed 70% to 90% of approximately 430 donors falling in the Caucasian-associated ancestry cluster. Findings and caveats of the study: A highly shared variant cluster was judged a likely technical artifact. In a later analysis, across HLA loci, associated TCR counts were highest for DRB1, lowest for HLA-C. In a later analysis, TCR beta V- and J-gene trimming was associated with a missense DCLRE1C variant.

The junction had 1 base not matched to a gene; V was cut back by 0 bases and J by 9 bases. The germline gives CDR1 GTSNPN, CDR2 SVGIG (reference sequence). The CDR3 has 11 amino acids. Vbeta (60) and Jbeta (13) primers were used in the PCR. The method was immunoSEQ multiplex PCR; TCRdb's version includes in-frame clones alone and lacks a portion of them. The table includes over 85,000 clones, roughly 79% detected once. Concerning this clone itself: Its antigen remains unidentified.

The sequencing input was PBMCs. The source of this sequence is a woman aged 40 to 49 in good health and CMV-seronegative. The V gene is TRBV30, the J gene TRBJ2-5; TRBD2 matches at 7 bases. The DNA for the CDR3 is TGTGCCTGGAGTGTACGGGGGGCCCAGTACTTC. Protein product: CAWSVRGAQYF.